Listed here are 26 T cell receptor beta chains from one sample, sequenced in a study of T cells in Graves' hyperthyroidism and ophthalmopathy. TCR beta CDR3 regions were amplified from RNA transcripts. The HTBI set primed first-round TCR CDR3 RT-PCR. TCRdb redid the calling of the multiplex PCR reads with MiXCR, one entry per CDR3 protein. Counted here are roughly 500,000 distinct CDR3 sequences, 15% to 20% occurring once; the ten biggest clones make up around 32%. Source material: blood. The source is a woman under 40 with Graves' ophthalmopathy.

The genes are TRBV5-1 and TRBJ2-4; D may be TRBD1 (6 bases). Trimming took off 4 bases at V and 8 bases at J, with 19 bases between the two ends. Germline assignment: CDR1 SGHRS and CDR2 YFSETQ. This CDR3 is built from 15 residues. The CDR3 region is CASSLSQGHADIQYF. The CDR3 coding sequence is TGCGCCAGCAGCCTGTCACAGGGCCATGCGGACATTCAGTACTTC.

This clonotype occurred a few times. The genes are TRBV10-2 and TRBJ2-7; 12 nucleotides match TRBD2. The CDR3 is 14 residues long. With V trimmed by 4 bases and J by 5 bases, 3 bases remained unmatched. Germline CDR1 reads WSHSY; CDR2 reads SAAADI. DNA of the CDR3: TGCGCCAGCAGTGCGACTAGCGGGAGCAACGAGCAGTACTTC. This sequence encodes CASSATSGSNEQYF.

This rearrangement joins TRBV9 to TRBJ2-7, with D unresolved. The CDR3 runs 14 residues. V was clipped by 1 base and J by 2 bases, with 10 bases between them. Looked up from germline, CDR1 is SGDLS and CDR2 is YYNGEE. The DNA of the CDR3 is TGTGCCAGCAGCGTACGAGGTTCCCCCTACGAGCAGTACTTC. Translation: CASSVRGSPYEQYF.

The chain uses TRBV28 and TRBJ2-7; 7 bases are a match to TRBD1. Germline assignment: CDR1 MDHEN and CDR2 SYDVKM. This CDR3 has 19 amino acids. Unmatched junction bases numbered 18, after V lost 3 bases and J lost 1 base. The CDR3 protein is CASSFPDRYPASLSYEQYF. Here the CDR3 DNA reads TGTGCCAGCAGTTTTCCGGACAGGTACCCCGCCTCGCTATCCTACGAGCAGTACTTC.

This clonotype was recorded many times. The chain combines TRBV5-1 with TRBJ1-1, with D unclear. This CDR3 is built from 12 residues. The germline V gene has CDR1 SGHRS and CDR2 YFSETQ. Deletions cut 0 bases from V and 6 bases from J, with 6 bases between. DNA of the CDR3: TGCGCCAGCAGCTTGGCTGACGCTGAAGCTTTCTTT. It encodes CASSLADAEAFF.

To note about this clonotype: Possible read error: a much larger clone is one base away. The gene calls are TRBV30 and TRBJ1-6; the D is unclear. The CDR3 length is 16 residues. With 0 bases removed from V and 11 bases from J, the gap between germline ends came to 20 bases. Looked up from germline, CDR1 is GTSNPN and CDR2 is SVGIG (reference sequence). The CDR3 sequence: CAWSVGLVPWDPPLHF. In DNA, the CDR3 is TGTGCCTGGAGTGTAGGATTGGTCCCGTGGGATCCACCCCTCCACTTT.

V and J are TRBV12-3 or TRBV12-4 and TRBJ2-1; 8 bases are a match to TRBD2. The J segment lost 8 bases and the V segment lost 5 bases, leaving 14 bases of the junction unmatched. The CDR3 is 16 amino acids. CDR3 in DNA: TGTGCCAGCAGTCGGGGGGGACTCCTAGGCAGAGATGAGCAGTTCTTC. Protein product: CASSRGGLLGRDEQFF.

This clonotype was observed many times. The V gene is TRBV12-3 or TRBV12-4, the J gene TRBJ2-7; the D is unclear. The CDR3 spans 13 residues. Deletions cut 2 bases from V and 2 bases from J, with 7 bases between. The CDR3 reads CASSLRRPYEQYF. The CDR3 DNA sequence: TGTGCCAGCAGTTTACGGCGGCCCTACGAGCAGTACTTC.

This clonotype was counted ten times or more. The CDR3: CASTLLPTDTQYF. CDR3 nucleotides: TGTGCCAGCACCCTACTACCGACAGATACGCAGTATTTT. The genes are TRBV6-1 and TRBJ2-3; D remains ambiguous. The V end lost 7 bases, the J end lost 3 bases, and 11 bases lay between the germline ends. Germline V lookup: CDR1 MNHNS, CDR2 SASEGT. The CDR3 is made up of 13 amino acids.

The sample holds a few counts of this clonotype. The CDR3 coding sequence is TGTGCCAGCAGTTCCACCAGGAGGGACACTGAAGCTTTCTTT. This gives the protein CASSSTRRDTEAFF. The J gene is TRBJ1-1, the V gene TRBV6-5; D ambiguous. V was cut by 4 bases and J by 3 bases, with 12 bases left in between. The V gene's germline CDR1 is MNHEY and CDR2 SVGAGI. The CDR3 is made up of 14 amino acids.

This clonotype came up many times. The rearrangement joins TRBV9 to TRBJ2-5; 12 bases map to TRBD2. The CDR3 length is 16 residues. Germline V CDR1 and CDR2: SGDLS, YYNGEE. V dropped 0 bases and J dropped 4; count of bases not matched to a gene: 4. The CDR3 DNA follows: TGTGCCAGCAGCGTAGGAGAGACTAGCGGGGGAGAGACCCAGTACTTC. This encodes CASSVGETSGGETQYF.

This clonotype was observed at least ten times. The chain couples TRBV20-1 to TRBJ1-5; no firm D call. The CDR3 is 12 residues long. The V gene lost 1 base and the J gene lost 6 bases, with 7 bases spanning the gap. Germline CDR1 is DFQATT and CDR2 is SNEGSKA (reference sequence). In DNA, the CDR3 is TGCAGTGCTAGAGGGTTCATTCAGCCCCAGCATTTT. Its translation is CSARGFIQPQHF.

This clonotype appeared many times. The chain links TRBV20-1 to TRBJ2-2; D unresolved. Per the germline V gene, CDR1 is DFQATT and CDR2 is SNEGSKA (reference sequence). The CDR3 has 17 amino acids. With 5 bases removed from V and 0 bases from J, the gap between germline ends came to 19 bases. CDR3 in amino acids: CSASPTFIGANTGELFF. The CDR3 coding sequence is TGCAGTGCTTCCCCTACGTTTATAGGCGCGAACACCGGGGAGCTGTTTTTT.

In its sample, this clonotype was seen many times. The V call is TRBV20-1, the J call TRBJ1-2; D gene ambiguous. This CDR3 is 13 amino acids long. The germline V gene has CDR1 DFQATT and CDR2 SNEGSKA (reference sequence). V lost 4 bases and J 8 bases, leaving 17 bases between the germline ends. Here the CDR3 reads CSAILPLGGGYTF. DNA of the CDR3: TGCAGTGCTATCCTCCCGCTAGGAGGGGGCTACACCTTC.

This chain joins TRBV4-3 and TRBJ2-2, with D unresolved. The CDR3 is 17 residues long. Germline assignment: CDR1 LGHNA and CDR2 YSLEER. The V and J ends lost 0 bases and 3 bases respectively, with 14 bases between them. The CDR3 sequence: CASSQEWPTRDTGELFF. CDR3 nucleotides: TGCGCCAGCAGCCAAGAGTGGCCCACCCGGGACACCGGGGAGCTGTTTTTT.

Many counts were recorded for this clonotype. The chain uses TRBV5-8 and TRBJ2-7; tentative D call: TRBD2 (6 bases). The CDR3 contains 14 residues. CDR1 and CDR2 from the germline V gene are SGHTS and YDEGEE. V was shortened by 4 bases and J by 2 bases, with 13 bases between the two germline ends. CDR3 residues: CASSEGTDPYEQYF. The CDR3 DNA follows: TGTGCCAGCAGCGAAGGGACTGATCCCTACGAGCAGTACTTC.

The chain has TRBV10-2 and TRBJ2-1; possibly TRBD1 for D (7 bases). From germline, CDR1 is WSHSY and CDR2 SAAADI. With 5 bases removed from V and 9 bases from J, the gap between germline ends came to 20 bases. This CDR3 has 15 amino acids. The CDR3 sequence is CASSYRGLAGSEQFF. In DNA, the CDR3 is TGCGCCAGCAGTTACAGGGGTCTTGCGGGGAGTGAGCAGTTCTTC.

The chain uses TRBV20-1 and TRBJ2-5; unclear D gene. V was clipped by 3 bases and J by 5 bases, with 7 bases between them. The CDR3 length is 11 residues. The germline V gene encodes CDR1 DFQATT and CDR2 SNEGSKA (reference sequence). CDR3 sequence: CSASNRETQYF. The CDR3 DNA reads TGCAGTGCTAGCAACCGGGAGACCCAGTACTTC.

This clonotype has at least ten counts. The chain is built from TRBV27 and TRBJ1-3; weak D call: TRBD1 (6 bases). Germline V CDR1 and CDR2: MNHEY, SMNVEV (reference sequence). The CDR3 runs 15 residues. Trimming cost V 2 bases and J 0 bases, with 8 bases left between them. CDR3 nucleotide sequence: TGTGCCAGCAGTTTAAGGGGGACCTCTGGAAACACCATATATTTT. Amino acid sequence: CASSLRGTSGNTIYF.

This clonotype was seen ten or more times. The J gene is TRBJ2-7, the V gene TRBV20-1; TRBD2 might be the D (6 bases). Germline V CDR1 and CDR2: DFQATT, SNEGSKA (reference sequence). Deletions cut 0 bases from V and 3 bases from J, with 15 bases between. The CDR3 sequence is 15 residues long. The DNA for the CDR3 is TGCAGTGCTAGAGATAGGACTAAGGGAAACTACGAGCAGTACTTC. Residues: CSARDRTKGNYEQYF.

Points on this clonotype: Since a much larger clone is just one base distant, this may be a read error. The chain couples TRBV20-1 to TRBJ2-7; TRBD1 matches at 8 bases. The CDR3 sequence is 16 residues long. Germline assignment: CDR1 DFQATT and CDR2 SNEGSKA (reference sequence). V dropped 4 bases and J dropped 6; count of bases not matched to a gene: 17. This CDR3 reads CSATVGQWTGSGEQYF. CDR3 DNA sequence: TGCAGTGCTACCGTAGGCCAATGGACAGGGAGCGGCGAGCAGTACTTC.

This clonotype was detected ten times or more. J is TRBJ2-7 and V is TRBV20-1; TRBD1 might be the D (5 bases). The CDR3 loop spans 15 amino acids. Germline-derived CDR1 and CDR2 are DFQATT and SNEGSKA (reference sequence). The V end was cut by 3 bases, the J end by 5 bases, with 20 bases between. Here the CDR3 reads CSASPFGQGTHEQYF. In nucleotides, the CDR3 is TGCAGTGCTAGCCCATTTGGTCAGGGTACCCACGAGCAGTACTTC.

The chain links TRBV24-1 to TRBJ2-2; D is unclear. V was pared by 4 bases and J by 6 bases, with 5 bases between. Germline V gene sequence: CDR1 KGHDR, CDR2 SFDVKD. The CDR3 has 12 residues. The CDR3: CATSDPPGELFF. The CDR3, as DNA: TGTGCCACCAGTGACCCTCCCGGGGAGCTGTTTTTT.

This CDR3 is CASSFSSGEQYF. The DNA of the CDR3 is TGTGCCAGCAGCTTCTCCTCCGGGGAGCAGTACTTC. The chain carries TRBV7-9 and TRBJ2-7, with D uncertain. Germline CDR1 reads SEHNR; CDR2 reads FQNEAQ (reference sequence). The germline V and J ends were trimmed by 3 bases and 7 bases, with 10 bases remaining between them. The CDR3 sequence is 12 residues long.

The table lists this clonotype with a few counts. CDR3 loop: CAWGLAGGPDTQYF. As DNA, the CDR3 is TGTGCCTGGGGACTAGCGGGAGGGCCAGATACGCAGTATTTT. The chain is built from TRBV30 and TRBJ2-3, with 15 bases matching TRBD2. V gave up 5 bases and J gave up 4 bases; unmatched junction bases: 1. The germline gives CDR1 GTSNPN, CDR2 SVGIG (reference sequence). This CDR3 is 14 amino acids long.

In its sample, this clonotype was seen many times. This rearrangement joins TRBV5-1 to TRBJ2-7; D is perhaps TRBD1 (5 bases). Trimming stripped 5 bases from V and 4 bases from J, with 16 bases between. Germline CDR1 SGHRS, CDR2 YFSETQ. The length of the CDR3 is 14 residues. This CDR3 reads CASSRHGSGYEQYF. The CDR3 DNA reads TGCGCCAGCAGTAGACACGGATCAGGGTACGAGCAGTACTTC.